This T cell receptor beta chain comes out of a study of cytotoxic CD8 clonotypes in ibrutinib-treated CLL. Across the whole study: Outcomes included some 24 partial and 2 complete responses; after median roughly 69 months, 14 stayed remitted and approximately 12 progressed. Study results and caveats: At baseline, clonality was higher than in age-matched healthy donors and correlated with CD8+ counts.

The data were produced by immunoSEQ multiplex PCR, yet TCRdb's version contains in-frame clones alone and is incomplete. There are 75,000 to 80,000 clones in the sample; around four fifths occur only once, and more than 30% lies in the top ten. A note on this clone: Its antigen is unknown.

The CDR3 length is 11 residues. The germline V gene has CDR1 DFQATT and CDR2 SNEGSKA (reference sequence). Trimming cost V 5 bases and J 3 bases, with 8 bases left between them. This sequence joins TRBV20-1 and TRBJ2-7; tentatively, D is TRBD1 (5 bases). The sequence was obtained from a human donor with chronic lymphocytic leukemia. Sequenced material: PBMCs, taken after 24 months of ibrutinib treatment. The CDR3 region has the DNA TGCAGTGCTCCGACAGACTACGAGCAGTACTTC. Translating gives CSAPTDYEQYF.